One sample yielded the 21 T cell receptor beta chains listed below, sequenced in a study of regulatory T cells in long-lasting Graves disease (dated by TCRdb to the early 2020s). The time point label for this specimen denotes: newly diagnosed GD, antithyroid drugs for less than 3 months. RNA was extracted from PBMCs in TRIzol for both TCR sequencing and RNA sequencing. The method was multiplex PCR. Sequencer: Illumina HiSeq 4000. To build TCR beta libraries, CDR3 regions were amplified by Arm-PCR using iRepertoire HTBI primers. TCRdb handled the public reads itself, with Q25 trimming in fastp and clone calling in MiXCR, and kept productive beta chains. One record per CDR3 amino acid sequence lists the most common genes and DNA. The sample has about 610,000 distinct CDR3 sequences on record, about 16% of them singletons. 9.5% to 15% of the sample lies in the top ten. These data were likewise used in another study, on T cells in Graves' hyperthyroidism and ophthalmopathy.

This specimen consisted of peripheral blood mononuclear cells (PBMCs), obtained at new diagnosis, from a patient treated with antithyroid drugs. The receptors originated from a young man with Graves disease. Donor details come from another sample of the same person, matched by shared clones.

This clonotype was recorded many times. Here the CDR3 DNA reads TGTGCCAGCAGTTTTTGGAACACTGAAGCTTTCTTT. Its protein product is CASSFWNTEAFF. The V and J genes are TRBV28 and TRBJ1-1, with unresolved D. V was pared by 3 bases and J by 1 base, with 3 bases between. This CDR3 contains 12 residues. Germline-derived CDR1 and CDR2 are MDHEN and SYDVKM.

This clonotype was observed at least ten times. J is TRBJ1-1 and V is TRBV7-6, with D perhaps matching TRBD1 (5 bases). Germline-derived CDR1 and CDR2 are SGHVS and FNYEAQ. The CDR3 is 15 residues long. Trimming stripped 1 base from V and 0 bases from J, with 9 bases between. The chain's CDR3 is CASSLGAGLNTEAFF. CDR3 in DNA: TGTGCCAGCAGCTTAGGAGCAGGGTTGAACACTGAAGCTTTCTTT.

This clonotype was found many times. This chain's CDR3 is CASSPPGGRTEAFF. CDR3 in DNA: TGTGCCAGCTCACCACCGGGTGGGAGGACTGAAGCTTTCTTT. The chain carries TRBV18 and TRBJ1-1; no reliable D call. V lost 0 bases and J lost 5, with 10 bases in between. The germline CDR1 and CDR2 sequences are KGHSH and LQKENI. The CDR3 totals 14 residues.

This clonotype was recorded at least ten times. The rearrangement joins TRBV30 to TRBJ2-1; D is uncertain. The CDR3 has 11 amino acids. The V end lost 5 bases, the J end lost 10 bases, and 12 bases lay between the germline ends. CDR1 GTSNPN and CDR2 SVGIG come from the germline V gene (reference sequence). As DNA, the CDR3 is TGTGCCTGGGCGCCAACTGGGGAGCAGTTCTTC. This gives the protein CAWAPTGEQFF.

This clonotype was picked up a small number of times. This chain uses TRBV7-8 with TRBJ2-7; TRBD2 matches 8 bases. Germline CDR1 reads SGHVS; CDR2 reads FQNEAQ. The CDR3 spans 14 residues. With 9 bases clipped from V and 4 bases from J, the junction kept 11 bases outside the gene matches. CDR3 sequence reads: CARERREVTYEQYF. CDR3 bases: TGTGCCAGGGAGAGGCGGGAGGTGACATACGAGCAGTACTTC.

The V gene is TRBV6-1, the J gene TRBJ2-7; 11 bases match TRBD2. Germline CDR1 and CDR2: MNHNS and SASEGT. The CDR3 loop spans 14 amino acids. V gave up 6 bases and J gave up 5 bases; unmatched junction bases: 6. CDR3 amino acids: CASRGWTSGHEQYF. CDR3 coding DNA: TGTGCCAGCAGAGGATGGACTAGCGGGCACGAGCAGTACTTC.

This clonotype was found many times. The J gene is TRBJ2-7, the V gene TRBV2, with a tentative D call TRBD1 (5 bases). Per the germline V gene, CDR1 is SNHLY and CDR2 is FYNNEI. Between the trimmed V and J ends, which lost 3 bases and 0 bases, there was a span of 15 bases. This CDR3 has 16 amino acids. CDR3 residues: CASSEGPGWSSYEQYF. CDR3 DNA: TGTGCCAGCAGTGAGGGGCCCGGTTGGTCCTCCTACGAGCAGTACTTC.

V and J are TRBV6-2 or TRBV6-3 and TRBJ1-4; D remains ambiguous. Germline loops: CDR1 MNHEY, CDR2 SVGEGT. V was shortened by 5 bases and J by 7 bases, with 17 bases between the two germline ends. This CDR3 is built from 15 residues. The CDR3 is CASSTSSGTTEKLFF. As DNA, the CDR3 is TGTGCCAGCAGTACCTCTTCGGGAACGACTGAAAAACTGTTTTTT.

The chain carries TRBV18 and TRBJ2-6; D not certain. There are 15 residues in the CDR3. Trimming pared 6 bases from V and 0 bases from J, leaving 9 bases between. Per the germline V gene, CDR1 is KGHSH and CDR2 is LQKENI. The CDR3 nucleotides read TGTGCCAGCTCCCGACAACACTCTGGGGCCAACGTCCTGACTTTC. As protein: CASSRQHSGANVLTF. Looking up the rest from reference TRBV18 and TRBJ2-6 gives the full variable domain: NAGVMQNPRHLVRRRGQEARLRCSPMKGHSHVYWYRQLPEEGLKFMVYLQKENIIDESGMPKERFSAEFPKEGPSILRIQQVVRGDSAAYFCASSRQHSGANVLTFGAGSRLTVL.

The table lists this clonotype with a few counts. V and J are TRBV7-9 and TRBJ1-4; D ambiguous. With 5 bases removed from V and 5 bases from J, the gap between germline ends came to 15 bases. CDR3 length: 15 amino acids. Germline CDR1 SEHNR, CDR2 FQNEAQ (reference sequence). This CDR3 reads CASSTDSRKNEKLFF. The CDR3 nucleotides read TGTGCCAGCAGCACCGACTCTCGTAAAAATGAAAAACTGTTTTTT.

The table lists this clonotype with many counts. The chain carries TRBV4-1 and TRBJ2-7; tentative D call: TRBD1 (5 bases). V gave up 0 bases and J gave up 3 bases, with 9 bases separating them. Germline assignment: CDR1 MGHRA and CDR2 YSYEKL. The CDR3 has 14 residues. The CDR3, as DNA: TGCGCCAGCAGCCAAGATTGGCAGGGCTACGAGCAGTACTTC. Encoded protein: CASSQDWQGYEQYF.

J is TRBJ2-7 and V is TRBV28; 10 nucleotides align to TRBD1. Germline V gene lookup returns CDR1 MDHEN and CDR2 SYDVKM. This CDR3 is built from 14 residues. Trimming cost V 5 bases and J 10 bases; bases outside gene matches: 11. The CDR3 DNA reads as TGTGCCAGCAGTATCCCGGGACAGGGGACCCCCCAGTACTTC. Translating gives CASSIPGQGTPQYF.

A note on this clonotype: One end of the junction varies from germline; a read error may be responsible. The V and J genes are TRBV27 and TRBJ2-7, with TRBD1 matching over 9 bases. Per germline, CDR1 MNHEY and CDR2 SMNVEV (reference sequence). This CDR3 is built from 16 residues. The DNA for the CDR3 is TGTGCCAGCAGACAATCGTCCGGGACAGGGTCCTACGGGCAGTACTTC. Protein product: CASRQSSGTGSYGQYF.

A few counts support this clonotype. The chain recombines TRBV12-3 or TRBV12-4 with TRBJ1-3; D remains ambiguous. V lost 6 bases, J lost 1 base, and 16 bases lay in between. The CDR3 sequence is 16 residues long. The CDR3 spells CASSRPPARSGNTIYF. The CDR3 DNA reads TGTGCCAGCAGCCGCCCCCCGGCGAGATCTGGAAACACCATATATTTT.

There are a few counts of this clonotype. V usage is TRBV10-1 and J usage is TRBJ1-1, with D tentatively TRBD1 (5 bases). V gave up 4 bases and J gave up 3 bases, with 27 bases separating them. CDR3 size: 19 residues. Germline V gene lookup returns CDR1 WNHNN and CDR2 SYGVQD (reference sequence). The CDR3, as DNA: TGCGCCAGCAGTGGATCCATTTCAGGGTTTGAGAATATGGACACTGAAGCTTTCTTT. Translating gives CASSGSISGFENMDTEAFF.

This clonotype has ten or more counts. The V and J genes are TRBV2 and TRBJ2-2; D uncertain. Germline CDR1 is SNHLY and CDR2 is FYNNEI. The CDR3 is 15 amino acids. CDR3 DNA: TGTGTCGATGGTTATGAGCCACAAAACACCGGGGAGCTGTTTTTT. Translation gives CVDGYEPQNTGELFF.

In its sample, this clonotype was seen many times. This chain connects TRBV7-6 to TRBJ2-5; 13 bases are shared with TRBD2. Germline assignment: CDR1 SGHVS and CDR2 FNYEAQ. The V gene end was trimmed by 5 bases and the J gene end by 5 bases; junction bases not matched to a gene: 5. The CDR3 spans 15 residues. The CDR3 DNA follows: TGTGCCAGCAGCCGGACTAGCGGGAGTATTGAGACCCAGTACTTC. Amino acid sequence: CASSRTSGSIETQYF.

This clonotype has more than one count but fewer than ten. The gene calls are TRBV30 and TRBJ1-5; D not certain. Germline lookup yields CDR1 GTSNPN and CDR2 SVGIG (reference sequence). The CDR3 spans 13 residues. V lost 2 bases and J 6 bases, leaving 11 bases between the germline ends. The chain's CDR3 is CAWSPFFGQPQHF. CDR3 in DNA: TGTGCCTGGAGTCCGTTTTTCGGTCAGCCCCAGCATTTT. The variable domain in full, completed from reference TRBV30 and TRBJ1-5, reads SQTIHQWPATLVQPVGSPLSLECTVEGTSNPNLYWYRQAAGRGLQLLFYSVGIGQISSEVPQNLSASRPQDRQFILSSKKLLLSDSGFYLCAWSPFFGQPQHFGDGTRLSIL.

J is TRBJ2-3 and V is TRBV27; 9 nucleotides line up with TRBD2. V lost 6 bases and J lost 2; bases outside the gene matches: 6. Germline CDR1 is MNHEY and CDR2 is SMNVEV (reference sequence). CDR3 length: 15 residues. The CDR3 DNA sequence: TGTGCCAGCAGGTATGGACTAGCGAACACAGATACGCAGTATTTT. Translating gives CASRYGLANTDTQYF.

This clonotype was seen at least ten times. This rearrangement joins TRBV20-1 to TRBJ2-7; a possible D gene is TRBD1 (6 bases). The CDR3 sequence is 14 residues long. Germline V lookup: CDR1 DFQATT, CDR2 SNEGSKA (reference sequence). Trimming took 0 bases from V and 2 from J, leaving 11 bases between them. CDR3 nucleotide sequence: TGCAGTGCTAGAGAAGGACAGAGAACCTACGAGCAGTACTTC. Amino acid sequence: CSAREGQRTYEQYF.

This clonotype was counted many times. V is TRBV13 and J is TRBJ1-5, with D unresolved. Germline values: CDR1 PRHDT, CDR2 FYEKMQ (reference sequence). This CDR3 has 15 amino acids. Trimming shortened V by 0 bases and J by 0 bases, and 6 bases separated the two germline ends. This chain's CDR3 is CASSLGGYSNQPQHF. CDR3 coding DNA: TGTGCCAGCAGCTTAGGCGGTTATAGCAATCAGCCCCAGCATTTT.